The rows below give T cell receptor beta chains drawn from one sample of a study of T cells in Graves' hyperthyroidism and ophthalmopathy. TCRdb reprocessed the multiplex PCR reads with MiXCR, giving one entry per CDR3 protein. In the table there are around 340,000 distinct CDR3 sequences, approximately 15% of which are singletons. Sample: blood. The source of these receptors is a woman aged 25-40 years with Graves' hyperthyroidism. Both conserved end residues are part of each CDR3. The order of the fields is D gene, V gene, clone size, J gene, CDR3 protein, CDR3 DNA. The D gene is left open where the match is weak. For some rows the clone size is stated as once, few or many, or as a class when expanded; others skip it.

.	TRBV10-3	many	TRBJ2-5	CAISVNSRETQYF	TGTGCCATCAGTGTAAACAGCCGGGAGACCCAGTACTTC
.	TRBV4-1	.	TRBJ2-5	CASSQDRGVAEYQETQYF	TGCGCCAGCAGCCAAGATCGAGGAGTAGCGGAATACCAAGAGACCCAGTACTTC
.	TRBV6-2/TRBV6-3	many	TRBJ2-7	CASRLRGVAYEQYF	TGTGCCAGCAGACTTAGGGGAGTCGCTTACGAGCAGTACTTC
.	TRBV19	.	TRBJ2-3	CAGSIDRSDTQYF	TGTGCCGGTAGTATAGATCGGTCAGATACGCAGTATTTT
.	TRBV7-9	few	TRBJ2-1	CASSLNPLRRNEQFF	TGTGCCAGCAGCTTAAATCCCCTCCGACGCAATGAGCAGTTCTTC
.	TRBV2	.	TRBJ2-1	CASSWDIAFEQFF	TGTGCCAGCAGTTGGGACATCGCCTTTGAGCAGTTCTTC
.	TRBV20-1	few	TRBJ2-7	CSANGERGATAYEQYF	TGCAGTGCGAACGGAGAGCGAGGGGCCACAGCCTACGAGCAGTACTTC
.	TRBV6-2/TRBV6-3	many	TRBJ1-1	CASSLGQGSTEAFF	TGTGCCAGCAGTTTAGGGCAGGGATCCACTGAAGCTTTCTTT
.	TRBV20-1	many	TRBJ2-7	CSASWSKTMQYF	TGCAGTGCTAGTTGGTCTAAAACAATGCAGTACTTC
.	TRBV30	.	TRBJ2-5	CAWSPGPAETQYF	TGTGCCTGGAGCCCGGGACCGGCCGAGACCCAGTACTTC
TRBD2	TRBV20-1	.	TRBJ2-3	CSARLIGGRVADTQYF	TGCAGTGCTAGATTGATCGGCGGGAGGGTGGCAGATACGCAGTATTTT
.	TRBV6-1	few	TRBJ2-7	CASSETLSGPGEQYF	TGTGCCAGCAGTGAAACTCTCTCAGGGCCCGGCGAGCAGTACTTC
.	TRBV28	many	TRBJ2-1	CASRGTRMSSYNEQFF	TGTGCCAGCAGGGGGACTCGGATGAGCTCCTACAATGAGCAGTTCTTC
.	TRBV6-2/TRBV6-3	many	TRBJ2-3	CASRRVGSTDTQYF	TGTGCCAGCAGACGGGTAGGCAGCACAGATACGCAGTATTTT
.	TRBV28	many	TRBJ2-5	CATLKGIVTETQYF	TGTGCCACTCTAAAGGGAATCGTCACAGAGACCCAGTACTTC
.	TRBV14	.	TRBJ2-1	CASSQLRVGEQFF	TGTGCCAGCAGCCAATTGAGGGTTGGGGAGCAGTTCTTC
.	TRBV19	few	TRBJ2-5	CASSIGVMQETQYF	TGTGCCAGTAGTATCGGGGTTATGCAAGAGACCCAGTACTTC
.	TRBV6-4	.	TRBJ2-7	CASSDETKTYEQYF	TGTGCCAGCAGTGACGAGACCAAAACCTACGAGCAGTACTTC
.	TRBV10-1	many	TRBJ1-2	CASSVSRKLYGYTF	TGCGCCAGCAGTGTATCCAGGAAGCTCTATGGCTACACCTTC
TRBD2	TRBV20-1	many	TRBJ2-5	CSAERREGSGETQYF	TGCAGTGCTGAGAGGAGGGAGGGAAGTGGAGAGACCCAGTACTTC
TRBD1	TRBV28	many	TRBJ1-2	CASNAADRGYYGYTF	TGTGCCAGCAATGCCGCCGACAGGGGGTACTATGGCTACACCTTC
.	TRBV3-1	.	TRBJ1-2	CASSQRRSLPSRGYTF	TGTGCCAGCAGCCAAAGACGGTCCCTCCCCTCCCGAGGCTACACCTTC
.	TRBV6-6	many	TRBJ2-7	CASSYEGFSYEQYF	TGTGCCAGCAGTTACGAGGGGTTTTCCTACGAGCAGTACTTC
.	TRBV4-2	.	TRBJ1-5	CASSQDPGSSNQPQHF	TGTGCCAGCAGCCAAGATCCAGGCAGCTCTAATCAGCCCCAGCATTTT
TRBD1	TRBV27	.	TRBJ1-4	CASRRDRAPGPGSEKLFF	TGTGCCAGCAGACGGGACAGGGCCCCGGGCCCAGGCAGTGAAAAACTGTTTTTT
.	TRBV29-1	.	TRBJ1-4	CSVATNEKLFF	TGCAGCGTTGCAACTAATGAAAAACTGTTTTTT
TRBD1	TRBV27	many	TRBJ2-3	CASRPGQGRLAPADTQYF	TGTGCCAGCAGACCGGGACAGGGGCGACTAGCCCCCGCGGATACGCAGTATTTT
.	TRBV4-3	few	TRBJ2-2	CASSQFRGTWDGELFF	TGCGCCAGCAGCCAATTTCGGGGGACCTGGGACGGGGAGCTGTTTTTT
.	TRBV7-9	many	TRBJ2-1	CASSLKQRNNEQFF	TGTGCCAGCAGCTTAAAACAGCGGAACAATGAGCAGTTCTTC
.	TRBV2	.	TRBJ2-1	CASTNPVSSYNEQFF	TGTGCCAGCACCAACCCGGTCAGCTCCTACAATGAGCAGTTCTTC
TRBD1	TRBV7-2	few	TRBJ2-7	CASSWDRGVDEQYF	TGTGCCAGCAGCTGGGACAGGGGGGTCGACGAGCAGTACTTC
TRBD1	TRBV19	.	TRBJ1-2	CASSPRTGSDGYTF	TGTGCCAGTAGCCCACGGACAGGGTCGGATGGCTACACCTTC
TRBD1	TRBV6-2/TRBV6-3	few	TRBJ2-1	CASRLQGYNEQFF	TGTGCCAGCAGATTACAGGGGTACAATGAGCAGTTCTTC
.	TRBV10-3	.	TRBJ2-6	CAISVRTFSGANVLTF	TGTGCCATCAGTGTTAGGACCTTCTCTGGGGCCAACGTCCTGACTTTC
.	TRBV30	.	TRBJ1-5	CAWSEVGPNAAPQHF	TGTGCCTGGAGTGAAGTAGGACCCAATGCCGCTCCCCAGCATTTT
.	TRBV7-9	few	TRBJ1-6	CASSSPGSGGSPLHF	TGTGCCAGCAGCTCCCCGGGTTCGGGGGGCTCACCCCTCCACTTT
.	TRBV30	many	TRBJ1-1	CAWKSGTDTEAFF	TGTGCCTGGAAGTCAGGGACGGACACTGAAGCTTTCTTT
TRBD2	TRBV6-1	many	TRBJ2-7	CASSVSGVTYEQYF	TGTGCCAGCAGTGTTAGCGGGGTTACCTACGAGCAGTACTTC
TRBD2	TRBV2	many	TRBJ2-2	CASSDRASGRVGELFF	TGTGCCAGCAGTGATCGGGCTAGCGGGAGGGTCGGGGAGCTGTTTTTT
.	TRBV12-3/TRBV12-4	few	TRBJ2-5	CASSLDQTQYF	TGTGCCAGCAGTTTAGACCAGACCCAGTACTTC
TRBD1	TRBV3-1	.	TRBJ2-7	CASSHPTGASPYEQYF	TGTGCCAGCAGCCATCCGACAGGGGCGAGTCCTTACGAGCAGTACTTC
.	TRBV9	.	TRBJ2-7	CASSVVDSPYEQYF	TGTGCCAGCAGCGTAGTCGACAGCCCCTACGAGCAGTACTTC
TRBD2	TRBV7-2	many	TRBJ2-1	CASSLGGLANEQFF	TGTGCCAGCAGCTTAGGGGGACTAGCAAATGAGCAGTTCTTC
.	TRBV6-1	.	TRBJ2-4	CASRESGKNIQYF	TGTGCCAGCAGAGAAAGCGGGAAAAACATTCAGTACTTC
.	TRBV6-1	.	TRBJ1-2	CATYRGDKGYTF	TGTGCCACCTACCGAGGGGATAAGGGCTACACCTTC
.	TRBV20-1	many	TRBJ1-2	CSARSRENYGYTF	TGCAGTGCTAGGTCGCGGGAGAACTATGGCTACACCTTC
.	TRBV28	many	TRBJ1-2	CATRLQEIGYTF	TGTGCCACCCGCCTCCAAGAAATTGGCTACACCTTC
TRBD1	TRBV7-2	many	TRBJ1-1	CASSLRTGGWNTEAFF	TGTGCCAGCAGCCTAAGGACAGGGGGTTGGAACACTGAAGCTTTCTTT
.	TRBV12-3/TRBV12-4	many	TRBJ2-5	CASRPRVLGTQYF	TGTGCCAGCAGGCCTCGCGTCCTCGGGACCCAGTACTTC
TRBD2	TRBV29-1	many	TRBJ2-3	CSAPTGTSGSRVDTQYF	TGCAGCGCCCCGACCGGGACTAGCGGGAGCCGCGTAGATACGCAGTATTTT
.	TRBV12-3/TRBV12-4	many	TRBJ2-1	CASSPYEQGTGNEQFF	TGTGCCAGCAGTCCCTACGAACAGGGTACGGGCAATGAGCAGTTCTTC
.	TRBV7-9	few	TRBJ1-5	CASSLADGNSNQPQHF	TGTGCCAGCAGCTTAGCGGACGGGAATAGCAATCAGCCCCAGCATTTT